A selection of T cell receptor beta chains follows, all from one sample in a study of cytomegalovirus exposure and HLA in healthy donors. Profiled with immunoSEQ multiplex PCR; TCRdb holds only in-frame clones, not every one. This table holds about 150,000 clones, roughly 80% found once. Sequenced material: PBMCs. These receptors all stem from a woman aged 40 to 55 in good health and CMV-seropositive. CDR3s include the opening cysteine and the closing phenylalanine or tryptophan. Each record gives: V gene, CDR3 length, J gene, clone size, D gene, CDR3 DNA, CDR3 protein. A D gene is named only where the DNA matches it firmly. Expanded clones are given a class, and other clones once, few, many or no size at all.

TRBV19,15,TRBJ1-1,.,.,TGTGCCAGCACCAACGTGGACGGGATGAACACTGAAGCTTTCTTT,CASTNVDGMNTEAFF
TRBV10-2,14,TRBJ1-3,.,.,TGCGCCACCTCGGGGGGGAGCTCTGGAAACACCATATATTTT,CATSGGSSGNTIYF
TRBV10-3,13,TRBJ1-5,.,.,TGTGCCACCCGGCGGGGGGGGGACCAGCCCCAGCATTTT,CATRRGGDQPQHF
TRBV14,15,TRBJ2-1,.,.,TGTGCCAGCAGCCCTCTCGGGAGCTCCTACAATGAGCAGTTCTTC,CASSPLGSSYNEQFF
TRBV7-2,15,TRBJ2-1,.,.,TGTGCCAGCAGCTTAGTGGGTAGCGAACACAATGAGCAGTTCTTC,CASSLVGSEHNEQFF
TRBV5-6,16,TRBJ2-1,.,TRBD2,TGTGCCAGCAGCTGGGGGAGGAGCGGGGGCTACAATGAGCAGTTCTTC,CASSWGRSGGYNEQFF
TRBV5-1,13,TRBJ2-1,.,TRBD2,TGCGCCAGCAGAAATAGCGGGGGCAATGAGCAGTTCTTC,CASRNSGGNEQFF
TRBV19,15,TRBJ2-7,.,TRBD1,TGTGCCAGTAGAGACACCGGGACAGGAGGCTACGAGCAGTACTTC,CASRDTGTGGYEQYF
TRBV19,16,TRBJ2-3,few,TRBD1,TGTGCCAGTAGTGGTCGGGACAGGGGCTTCACAGATACGCAGTATTTT,CASSGRDRGFTDTQYF
TRBV2,13,TRBJ1-6,.,.,TGCGCCAGCTTGTCCACCGGGTATTCACCCCTCCACTTT,CASLSTGYSPLHF
TRBV4-1,14,TRBJ1-4,few,TRBD1,TGCGCCAGCAGCCAAGGACAGGGACGTGAAAAACTGTTTTTT,CASSQGQGREKLFF
TRBV9,14,TRBJ2-7,.,.,TGTGCCAGCAGCGTAGAACCAGCGGGCTACGAGCAGTACTTC,CASSVEPAGYEQYF
TRBV10-1,15,TRBJ1-1,few,.,TGCGCCAGCGGAGGTCCCCAAATGATGAACACTGAAGCTTTCTTT,CASGGPQMMNTEAFF
TRBV28,15,TRBJ2-7,.,TRBD1,TGTGCCAGCAGGGAAACCCCGGGACAGGATTACGAGCAGTACTTC,CASRETPGQDYEQYF
TRBV5-4,14,TRBJ2-7,.,TRBD1,TGTGCCAACAGCACCGGACAGGGGACCTACGAGCAGTACTTC,CANSTGQGTYEQYF
TRBV19,12,TRBJ1-5,.,.,TGTGCCAGTAGTATGATCGGGAGAGCCCAGCATTTT,CASSMIGRAQHF
TRBV7-9,17,TRBJ1-6,.,TRBD1,TGTGCCAGCAGCAATGAAGGGACAGGGGAAAGGAATTCACCCCTCCACTTT,CASSNEGTGERNSPLHF
TRBV6-1,14,TRBJ1-1,.,TRBD1,TGTGCCAGCAGTACCGGGGACAGGGGGCTGACTGCTTTCTTT,CASSTGDRGLTAFF
TRBV18,15,TRBJ2-3,once,TRBD1,TGTGCCAGCTCAACAACCGGGACAGGACGGGATACGCAGTATTTT,CASSTTGTGRDTQYF
TRBV18,14,TRBJ1-2,.,TRBD1,TGTGCCAGCTCCGATCGACAGGGGGCGGCTGGCTACACCTTC,CASSDRQGAAGYTF
TRBV30,14,TRBJ2-2,once,.,TGTGCCGGGGAACGCGGACAGAATTTCGGGGAGCTGTTTTTT,CAGERGQNFGELFF
TRBV6-1,15,TRBJ2-7,.,TRBD1,TGTGCCAGCAGTGGGGGACAGGGGCTGCCCTACGAGCAGTACTTC,CASSGGQGLPYEQYF
TRBV5-1,15,TRBJ1-2,.,TRBD1,TGCACCAGCAGCTCAACCCTACAGGGGGCTTCTGGCTACACCTTC,CTSSSTLQGASGYTF
TRBV11-1,14,TRBJ2-1,.,TRBD2,TGTGCCAGCAGCTCCGGGACTAGCGGCAATGAGCAGTTCTTC,CASSSGTSGNEQFF
TRBV6-5,15,TRBJ2-7,once,TRBD1,TGTGCCAGCAGTCCGACAGGGGGCGGATTTCACGAGCAGTACTTC,CASSPTGGGFHEQYF
TRBV2,13,TRBJ2-7,few,TRBD1,TGTGCCAGCACATCCGGGACAGGGGACGAGCAGTACTTC,CASTSGTGDEQYF
TRBV19,12,TRBJ2-1,.,.,TGTGCCAGTAGTATTAAGGGGAATGAGCAGTTCTTC,CASSIKGNEQFF
TRBV5-1,14,TRBJ1-1,.,.,TGCGCCAGCAGCGGAGTTACCAGGGACACTGAAGCTTTCTTT,CASSGVTRDTEAFF
TRBV27,15,TRBJ2-2,once,.,TGTGCCAGCATGCGTGGGGGCTTAGGGACCGGGGAGCTGTTTTTT,CASMRGGLGTGELFF
TRBV30,15,TRBJ2-2,.,TRBD2,TGTGCCTGGAGTGCTGCGGGGGGGCCCGGCGGGGAGCTGTTTTTT,CAWSAAGGPGGELFF
TRBV6-5,14,TRBJ2-5,.,.,TGTGCCAGCAGTTTCGGACAGCTTCAAGAGACCCAGTACTTC,CASSFGQLQETQYF
TRBV10-3,13,TRBJ1-5,.,.,TGTGCCATCAGTGAGATCGGGAATCAGCCCCAGCATTTT,CAISEIGNQPQHF
TRBV9,17,TRBJ1-3,.,.,TGTGCCAGCAGCGGTAGCGGGGAAGGGGGATCTGGAAACACCATATATTTT,CASSGSGEGGSGNTIYF
TRBV5-1,16,TRBJ1-2,few,.,TGCGCCAGCAGCTTGGGGGGGGGCTTCACCTCGTATGGCTACACCTTC,CASSLGGGFTSYGYTF
TRBV27,15,TRBJ2-3,.,TRBD1,TGTGCCAGCAGTCCTGACAGGGGCCCCACAGATACGCAGTATTTT,CASSPDRGPTDTQYF
TRBV6-1,11,TRBJ1-5,few,.,TGTGCCAGCAGAGCGGGCCAGCCCCAGCATTTT,CASRAGQPQHF
TRBV30,14,TRBJ2-1,.,.,TGTGCCTGGAGTAGGGGGGGTGGAGGCGATGAGCAGTTCTTC,CAWSRGGGGDEQFF
TRBV11-2,14,TRBJ2-7,once,.,TGTGCCAGCAGCTTATCCGGGACTCCATACGAGCAGTACTTC,CASSLSGTPYEQYF
TRBV9,16,TRBJ2-1,.,TRBD2,TGTGCCAGCGGCGTAGGTGCTAGCGGGGGATTCAATGAGCAGTTCTTC,CASGVGASGGFNEQFF
TRBV6-1,15,TRBJ2-5,.,.,TGTGCCAGCAGTGGTGGTCCAGGGGTTGGAGAGACCCAGTACTTC,CASSGGPGVGETQYF
TRBV7-9,15,TRBJ2-1,.,.,TGTGCCAGCACCTCGCAGGGTAAATCCTACAATGAGCAGTTCTTC,CASTSQGKSYNEQFF
TRBV6-5,13,TRBJ1-6,few,.,TGTGCCAGCAGGGCTCCTAGTAATTCACCCCTCCACTTT,CASRAPSNSPLHF
TRBV10-2,21,TRBJ2-5,.,.,TGCGCCAGCAGTGAGTCGGTAGGATTCGGGGGGCGCGGCCTGGCCTATGAGACCCAGTACTTC,CASSESVGFGGRGLAYETQYF
TRBV13,12,TRBJ1-3,.,.,TGTGCCAGCAGCTTAGGCGCGGAGACCATATATTTT,CASSLGAETIYF
TRBV19,18,TRBJ1-1,.,.,TGTGCCAGTAGATTTATTGGGGCTCACATTAACCGGAACACTGAAGCTTTCTTT,CASRFIGAHINRNTEAFF
TRBV6-6,13,TRBJ1-2,.,.,TGTGCCAGCAGTTACTCGTCAGACTATGGCTACACCTTC,CASSYSSDYGYTF
TRBV5-1,15,TRBJ2-3,.,.,TGCGCCAGCAGCTTGGCCCGACAAGTCACAGATACGCAGTATTTT,CASSLARQVTDTQYF
TRBV7-3,15,TRBJ1-1,.,.,TGTGCCAGCTCGGGTGCGATAGTTGAAAACACTGAAGCTTTCTTT,CASSGAIVENTEAFF